The clone carrying this TCR beta chain has more than one count but fewer than ten. Its antigen remains unknown. Looked up from germline, CDR1 is LNHDA and CDR2 is SQIVND (reference sequence). The CDR3 runs 14 residues. Deletions cut 5 bases from V and 4 bases from J, with 11 bases between. Sequencing used cDNA as its template, made by extracting RNA and reverse transcribing it. This table comes from immunoSEQ multiplex PCR, and its TCRdb copy is limited to in-frame clones, with some not included. The sample has roughly 250,000 clones, approximately 61% seen once. These data originate in a study of CD8+ T cells in alopecia areata. Study background: Each day, treated patients took oral tofacitinib twice, at 5 to 10 mg per dose. Findings of the study overall: Compared with mice, patients displayed less clear TCR sharing, possibly for HLA-related reasons. Especially in alopecia totalis/universalis, lesional scalp showed greater clonality than normal scalp did. Sequencing of scalp tissue also captures the resident alphabeta T cells of normal skin.

The starting material was CD4+ T cells sorted from blood, obtained at week 0. The sequence was obtained from a human donor with alopecia areata. The V and J genes are TRBV19 and TRBJ2-2; no definite D call. In nucleotides, the CDR3 is TGTGCCAGTAGTCCCTACTCGGGCACCGGGGAGCTGTTTTTT. It is translated as CASSPYSGTGELFF. Supplemented by reference TRBV19 and TRBJ2-2, the full variable domain reads DGGITQSPKYLFRKEGQNVTLSCEQNLNHDAMYWYRQDPGQGLRLIYYSQIVNDFQKGDIAEGYSVSREKKESFPLTVTSAQKNPTAFYLCASSPYSGTGELFFGEGSRLTVL.